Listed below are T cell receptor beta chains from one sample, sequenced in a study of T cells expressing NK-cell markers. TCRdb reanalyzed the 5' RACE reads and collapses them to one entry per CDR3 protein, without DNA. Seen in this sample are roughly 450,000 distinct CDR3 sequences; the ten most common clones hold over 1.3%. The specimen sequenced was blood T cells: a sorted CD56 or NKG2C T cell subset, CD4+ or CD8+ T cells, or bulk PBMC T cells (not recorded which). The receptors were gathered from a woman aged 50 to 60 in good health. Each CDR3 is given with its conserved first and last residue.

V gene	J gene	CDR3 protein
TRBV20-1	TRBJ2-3	CSARPGESSTDTQYF
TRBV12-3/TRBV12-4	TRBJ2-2	CASSLHEINTGELFF
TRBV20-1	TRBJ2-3	CSARQGARLAGEGDTQYF
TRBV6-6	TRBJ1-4	CASSRTRVSTNEKLFF
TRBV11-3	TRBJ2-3	CASRREDKITDTQYF
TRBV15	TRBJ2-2	CATSGRESNTGELFF
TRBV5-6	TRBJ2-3	CASSKTTDTQYF
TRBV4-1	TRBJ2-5	CASSQDPGGQGVQETQYF
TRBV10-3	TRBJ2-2	CATEGTGVTGELFF
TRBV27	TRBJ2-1	CASSRTRITYNEQFF
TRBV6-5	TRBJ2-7	CASSYSIGISSYEQYF
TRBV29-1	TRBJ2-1	CSVSTGTEQFF
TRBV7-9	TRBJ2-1	CASSLDSERNEQFF
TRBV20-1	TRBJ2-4	CMAASGDIQYF
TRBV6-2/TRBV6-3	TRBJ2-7	CATSGLTTLEYF
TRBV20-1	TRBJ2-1	CSARDLGRGGRSSYNEQFF
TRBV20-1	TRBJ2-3	CSARALASGMRGDTQYF
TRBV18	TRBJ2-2	CASSPKEAGELFF
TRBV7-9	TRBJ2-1	CASSLTGGQDYNEQFF
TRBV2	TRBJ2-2	CASSQGGGELFF
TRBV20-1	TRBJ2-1	CSAMTRGSSAYNEQFF
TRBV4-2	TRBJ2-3	CASSQTSGQGDTQYF
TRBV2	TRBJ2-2	CASWERTGELFF
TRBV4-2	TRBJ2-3	CASSQEVGSTDTQYF
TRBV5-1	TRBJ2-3	CASTRGTGGDTQYF
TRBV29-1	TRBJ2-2	CSVPRDRRNGELFF
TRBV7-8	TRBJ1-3	CASSPDSSGNTIYF
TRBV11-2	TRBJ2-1	CASSSTSAREQFF
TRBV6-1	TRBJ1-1	CASSRGWGTAHKYTEAFF
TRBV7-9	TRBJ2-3	CASSRSQGRSSDTQYF
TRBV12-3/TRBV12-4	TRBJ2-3	CASSRTRALTDTQYF
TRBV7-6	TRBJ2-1	CASRGTSGRALNEQFF
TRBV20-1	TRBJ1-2	CSARDTLQGSGGYTF
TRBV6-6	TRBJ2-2	CASSYAGKNTGELFF
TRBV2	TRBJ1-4	CASGGRFNEKLFF
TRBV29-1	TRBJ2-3	CSAGGTNTQYF
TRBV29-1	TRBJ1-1	CSVTQGIRTEAFF
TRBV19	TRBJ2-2	CASSIGGMNTGELFF
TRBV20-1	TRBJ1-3	CSARGAGLTGNTIYF
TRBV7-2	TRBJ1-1	CASSLAHRGPNTEAFF
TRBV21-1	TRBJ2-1	CASRRTTSGSVYNEQFF